The 2 T cell receptor beta chains listed next were all sequenced from one sample in a study of T-cell memory formation after mild COVID-19. From the 5' RACE reads, TCRdb called clonotypes with MiXCR, one entry per CDR3 protein. The table lists a few hundred thousand distinct CDR3 sequences, 21% of them singletons. Sequencing was performed on PBMCs or a T cell subset sorted from them (not recorded which). These receptors originate from an adult woman who had mild COVID-19 (a few samples of this study predate the infection). Cell type and time point are not known.

There are a few counts of this clonotype. CDR3 nucleotides: TGTGCCAGCAGCCACCCGGGACCCAACACCGGGGAGCTGTTTTTT. Translating it yields CASSHPGPNTGELFF. The chain carries TRBV27 and TRBJ2-2, with D possibly being TRBD1 or TRBD2 (5 bases each). This CDR3 comprises 15 residues. V lost 6 bases and J lost 2, with 13 bases in between. Germline CDR1 and CDR2: MNHEY and SMNVEV (reference sequence).

This clonotype was counted a few times. The chain links TRBV6-1 to TRBJ1-2; no definite D call. The V end was cut by 0 bases, the J end by 4 bases, with 9 bases between. The CDR3 is 14 residues long. Germline loops: CDR1 MNHNS, CDR2 SASEGT. This CDR3 is CASSEAISLYGYTF. CDR3 nucleotide sequence: TGTGCCAGCAGTGAAGCAATCAGTCTCTATGGCTACACCTTC.